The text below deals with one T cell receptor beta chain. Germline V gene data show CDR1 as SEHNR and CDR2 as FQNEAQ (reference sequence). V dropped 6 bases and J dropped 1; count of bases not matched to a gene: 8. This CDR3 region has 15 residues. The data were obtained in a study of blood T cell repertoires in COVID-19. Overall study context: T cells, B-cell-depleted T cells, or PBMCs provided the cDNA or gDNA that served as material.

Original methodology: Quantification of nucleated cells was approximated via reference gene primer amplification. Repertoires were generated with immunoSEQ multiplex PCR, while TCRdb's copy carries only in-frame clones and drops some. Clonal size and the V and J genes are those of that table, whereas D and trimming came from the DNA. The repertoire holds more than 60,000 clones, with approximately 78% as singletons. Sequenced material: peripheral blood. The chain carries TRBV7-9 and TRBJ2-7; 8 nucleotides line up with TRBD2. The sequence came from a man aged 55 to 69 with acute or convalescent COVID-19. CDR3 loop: CASSSTGGLSYEQYF. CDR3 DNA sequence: TGTGCCAGCAGTTCGACGGGGGGGCTTTCCTACGAGCAGTACTTC.